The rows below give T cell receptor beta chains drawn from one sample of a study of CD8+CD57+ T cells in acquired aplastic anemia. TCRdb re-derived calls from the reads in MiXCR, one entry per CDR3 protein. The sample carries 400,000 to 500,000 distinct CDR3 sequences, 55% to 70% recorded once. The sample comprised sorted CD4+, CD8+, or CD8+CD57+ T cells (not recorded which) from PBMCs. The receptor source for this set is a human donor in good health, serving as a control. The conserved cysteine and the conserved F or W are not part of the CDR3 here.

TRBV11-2,ASSSWAGVETQY
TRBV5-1,ASSYAIAGNTEAF
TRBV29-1,SPGGGMNPEAF
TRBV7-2,ASTGTTRDNEQY
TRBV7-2,ASSAGAGGGAAKNIQY
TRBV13,ASRLDGTGDQPQH
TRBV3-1,ASSQVQGGYT
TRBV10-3,AIGRQGLEKLF
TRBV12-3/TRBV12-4,ASSFGQNEKLF
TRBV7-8,ASSLAGPRDTQN
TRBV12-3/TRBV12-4,ASSTNLAGVDTQY
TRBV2,ASGQGCNKPQH
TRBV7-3,ASSLTQETQYFF
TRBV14,ASSQVTGGPSEQY
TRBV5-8,ASSLGKGVDEQY
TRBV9,ASSVGGYGYT
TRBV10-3,AISEKGRSSYEQY
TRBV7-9,ASSGYQTQNYGYT
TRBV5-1,ASSLVVSNYTDTQY
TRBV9,ASSAIAGIDTQY
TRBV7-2,ASSLEQRTDTQYQH
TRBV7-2,ASSPPGHRYEQY
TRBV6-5,ASSPPPH
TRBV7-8,ASTRGAGHGYT
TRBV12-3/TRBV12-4,ATSPPLGTLNEQF
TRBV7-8,ASSLVGQGISEQY
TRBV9,ASSARGGMNTEAF
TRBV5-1,ASSLNKQSTDTQY
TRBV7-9,ASSPGTSGGEQY
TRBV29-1,SARHLMGTEAF
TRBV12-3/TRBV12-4,ASSRTTEQPQH
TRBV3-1,ASSLKRGGPQEDTQY
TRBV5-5,ASSLEMAGELF